This TCR beta chain was captured by sequencing in a study of blood T cell repertoires in COVID-19. Turning to the study itself: PBMCs, B-cell-depleted T cells, or T cells were the source of the cDNA or gDNA that made up the material.

This CDR3 spans 16 amino acids. The V and J ends lost 6 bases and 0 bases respectively, with 15 bases between them. Germline V gives CDR1 MGHRA, CDR2 YSYEKL. TCRdb's copy holds only in-frame clones and misses some; the assay was immunoSEQ multiplex PCR. In the table there are approximately 180,000 clones, roughly 90% of which are singletons. Participant age was roughly 18 to 90 years, and participants resided in fewer than 30 US areas. The source of this sequence is a human donor with acute COVID-19. The donor label of this sample is uncertain. Source material: PBMCs or T cells enriched from blood (not recorded which). The J gene is TRBJ1-5, the V gene TRBV4-1, with D tentatively TRBD1 (5 bases). The CDR3 is CASRTVQGNSNQPQHF. In DNA, the CDR3 is TGCGCCAGCAGGACAGTTCAGGGAAATAGCAATCAGCCCCAGCATTTT.